This T cell receptor (beta chain) is drawn from a study of cytomegalovirus exposure and HLA in healthy donors. Study conclusions and caveats: When a later analysis compared HLA-associated TCR beta chains with equally common others, the HLA-associated chains turned out to be more clonally expanded and to have lower generation probabilities. About 87% or about 30% of the time was how often most TCR beta V segments were productive, according to an earlier analysis.

On this clone: Its specificity is not known.

In the PCR, 60 Vbeta and 13 Jbeta primers were used. Measured with immunoSEQ multiplex PCR; TCRdb has only the in-frame clones, and not every one. The sample records about 120,000 clones, 75% to 85% being singletons. V shed 4 bases and J shed 11 bases, with 18 bases lying between them. CDR3 length: 15 amino acids. The germline CDR1 and CDR2 sequences are MDHEN and SYDVKM. The receptor was isolated from a man aged 25-45 years in good health and CMV-seropositive. Material for sequencing was PBMCs. V and J are TRBV28 and TRBJ1-6; tentatively, D is TRBD1 (5 bases). CDR3 nucleotides: TGTGCCAGCAGTTACTCCACGGGGGGAGCTACACCCCTCCACTTT. The encoded protein is CASSYSTGGATPLHF.